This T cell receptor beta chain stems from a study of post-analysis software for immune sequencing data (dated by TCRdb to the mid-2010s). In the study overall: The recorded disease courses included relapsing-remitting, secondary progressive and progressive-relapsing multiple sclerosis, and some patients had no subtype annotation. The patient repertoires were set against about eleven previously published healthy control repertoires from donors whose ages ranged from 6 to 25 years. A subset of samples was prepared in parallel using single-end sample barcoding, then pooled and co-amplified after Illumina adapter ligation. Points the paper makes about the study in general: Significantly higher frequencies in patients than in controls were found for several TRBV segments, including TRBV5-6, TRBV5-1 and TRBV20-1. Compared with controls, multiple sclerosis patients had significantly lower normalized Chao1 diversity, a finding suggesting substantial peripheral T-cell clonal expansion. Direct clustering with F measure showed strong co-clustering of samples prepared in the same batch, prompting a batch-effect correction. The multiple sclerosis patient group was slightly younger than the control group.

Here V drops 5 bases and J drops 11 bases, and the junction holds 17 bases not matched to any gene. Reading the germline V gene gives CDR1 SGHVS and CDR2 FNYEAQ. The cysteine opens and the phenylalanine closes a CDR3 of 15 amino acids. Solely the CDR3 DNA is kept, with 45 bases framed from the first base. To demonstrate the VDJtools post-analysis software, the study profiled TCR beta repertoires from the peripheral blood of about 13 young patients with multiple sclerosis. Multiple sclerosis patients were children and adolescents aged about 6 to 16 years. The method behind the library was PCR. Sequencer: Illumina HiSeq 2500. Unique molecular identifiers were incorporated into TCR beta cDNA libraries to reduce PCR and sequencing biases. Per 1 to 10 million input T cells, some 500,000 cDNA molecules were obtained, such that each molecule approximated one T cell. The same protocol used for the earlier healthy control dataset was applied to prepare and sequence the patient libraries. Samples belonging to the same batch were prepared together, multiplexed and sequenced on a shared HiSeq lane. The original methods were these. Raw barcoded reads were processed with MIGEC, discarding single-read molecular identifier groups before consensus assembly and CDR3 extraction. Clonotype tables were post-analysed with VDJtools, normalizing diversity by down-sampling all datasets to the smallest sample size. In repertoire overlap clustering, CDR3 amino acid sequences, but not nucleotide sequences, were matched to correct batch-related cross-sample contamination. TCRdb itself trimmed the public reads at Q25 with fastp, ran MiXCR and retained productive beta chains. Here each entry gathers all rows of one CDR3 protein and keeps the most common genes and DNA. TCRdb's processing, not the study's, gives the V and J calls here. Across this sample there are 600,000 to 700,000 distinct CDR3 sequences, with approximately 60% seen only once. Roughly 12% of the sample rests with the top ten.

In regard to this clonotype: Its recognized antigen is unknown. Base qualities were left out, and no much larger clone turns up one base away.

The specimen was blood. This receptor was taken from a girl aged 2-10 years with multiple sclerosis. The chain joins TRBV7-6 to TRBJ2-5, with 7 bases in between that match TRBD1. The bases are TGTGCCAGCAGCCCGCTGGGGGACAGCTACAATGAGCAGTACTTC. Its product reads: CASSPLGDSYNEQYF.